The T cell receptor beta chain under discussion was sequenced for a study of T cells in localized non-small cell lung cancer. The study's findings and limits: There was an association of higher blood T cell density with longer overall survival. There were a median roughly 62 of the top 100 tumor clones appearing in adjacent lung. Investigators sequenced only a single tumor region, leaving heterogeneity possible. Among the tissues sampled, uninvolved adjacent lung had the highest T cell clonality, above tumor.

Sequenced by immunoSEQ multiplex PCR; TCRdb stores in-frame clones only, minus some. The sample has 35,000 to 40,000 clones, more than 75% seen once. Notes on this clone: Its antigen is undetermined.

This sequence originates from a man aged 35 to 70 with stage I lung adenocarcinoma. The sample here was peripheral blood, taken before any cancer treatment.

CDR3 residues: CASSLNPGGNTGELFF. CDR3 DNA sequence: TGTGCCAGCAGTTTAAATCCAGGGGGGAACACCGGGGAGCTGTTTTTT. The chain joins TRBV28 to TRBJ2-2; the match to TRBD1 covers 7 bases. V shed 2 bases, J shed 1 base, and the junction held 4 bases outside the gene matches. The CDR3 is 16 residues long. Germline CDR1 is MDHEN and CDR2 is SYDVKM.